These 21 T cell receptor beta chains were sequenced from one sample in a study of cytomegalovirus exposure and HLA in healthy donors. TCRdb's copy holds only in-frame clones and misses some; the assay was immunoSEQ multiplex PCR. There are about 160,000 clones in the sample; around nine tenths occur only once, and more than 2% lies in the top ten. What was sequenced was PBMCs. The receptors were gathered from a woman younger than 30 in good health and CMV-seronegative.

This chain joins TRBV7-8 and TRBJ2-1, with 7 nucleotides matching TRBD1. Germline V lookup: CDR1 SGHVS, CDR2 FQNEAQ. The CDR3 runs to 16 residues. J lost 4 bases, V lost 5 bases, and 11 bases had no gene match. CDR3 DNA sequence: TGTGCCAGCAGCCAAAGGACAGGCAAGAGTTACAATGAGCAGTTCTTC. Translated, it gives CASSQRTGKSYNEQFF.

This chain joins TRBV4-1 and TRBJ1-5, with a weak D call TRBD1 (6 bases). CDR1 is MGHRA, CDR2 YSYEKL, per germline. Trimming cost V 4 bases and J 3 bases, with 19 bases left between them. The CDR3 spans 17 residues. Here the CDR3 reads CASSLRATGLTNQPQHF. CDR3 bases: TGCGCCAGCAGCCTGCGAGCCACAGGGTTGACCAATCAGCCCCAGCATTTT.

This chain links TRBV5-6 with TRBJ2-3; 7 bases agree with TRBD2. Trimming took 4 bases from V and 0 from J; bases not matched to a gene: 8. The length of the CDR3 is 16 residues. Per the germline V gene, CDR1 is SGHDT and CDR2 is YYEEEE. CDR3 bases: TGTGCCAGCAGCCCACCGGGCGGGAGAAGCACAGATACGCAGTATTTT. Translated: CASSPPGGRSTDTQYF.

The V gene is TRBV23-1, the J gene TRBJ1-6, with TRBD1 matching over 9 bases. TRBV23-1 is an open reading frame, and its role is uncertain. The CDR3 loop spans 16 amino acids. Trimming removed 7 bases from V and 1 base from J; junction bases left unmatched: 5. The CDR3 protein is CASTGQGLSYNSPLHF. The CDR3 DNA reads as TGCGCCAGCACCGGACAGGGGCTGTCCTATAATTCACCCCTCCACTTT.

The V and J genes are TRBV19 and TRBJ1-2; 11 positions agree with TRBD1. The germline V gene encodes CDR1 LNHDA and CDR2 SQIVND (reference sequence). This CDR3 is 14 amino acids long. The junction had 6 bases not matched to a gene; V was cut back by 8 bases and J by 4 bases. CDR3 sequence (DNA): TGTGCCAGTCGGACAGGGGGCGTTAGCTATGGCTACACCTTC. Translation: CASRTGGVSYGYTF.

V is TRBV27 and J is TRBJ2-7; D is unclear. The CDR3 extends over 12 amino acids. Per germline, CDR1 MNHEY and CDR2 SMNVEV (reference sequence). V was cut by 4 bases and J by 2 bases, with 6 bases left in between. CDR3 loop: CASSSGTYEQYF. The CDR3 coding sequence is TGTGCCAGCAGTTCGGGTACCTACGAGCAGTACTTC.

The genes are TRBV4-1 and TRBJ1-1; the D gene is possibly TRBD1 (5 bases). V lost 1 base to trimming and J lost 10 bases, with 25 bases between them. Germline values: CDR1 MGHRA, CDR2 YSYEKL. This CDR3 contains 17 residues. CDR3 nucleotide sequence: TGCGCCAGCAGCCAAGCATCGTACGTTCAGGGTGGCGGGGGAGCTTTCTTT. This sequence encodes CASSQASYVQGGGGAFF.

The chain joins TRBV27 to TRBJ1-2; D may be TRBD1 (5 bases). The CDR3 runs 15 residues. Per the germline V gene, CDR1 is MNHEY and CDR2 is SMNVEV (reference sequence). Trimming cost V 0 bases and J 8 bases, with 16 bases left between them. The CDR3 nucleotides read TGTGCCAGCAGTTTATCGAGGGGAGGGGTCGGCGGCTACACCTTC. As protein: CASSLSRGGVGGYTF.

The CDR3 DNA sequence: TGCAGCGTTGGAGAGGGGCAGGATGCTTTCTTT. Protein: CSVGEGQDAFF. The J gene is TRBJ1-1, the V gene TRBV29-1; D possibly corresponds to TRBD1 (5 bases). Trimming removed 4 bases from V and 11 bases from J, with 14 bases in between. Germline assignment: CDR1 SQVTM and CDR2 ANQGSEA. There are 11 residues in the CDR3.

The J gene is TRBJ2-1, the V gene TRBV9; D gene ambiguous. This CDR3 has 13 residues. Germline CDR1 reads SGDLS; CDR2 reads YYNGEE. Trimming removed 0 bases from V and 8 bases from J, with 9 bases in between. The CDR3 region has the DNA TGTGCCAGCAGCGTAGAGAGGCTCGATGAGCAGTTCTTC. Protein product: CASSVERLDEQFF.

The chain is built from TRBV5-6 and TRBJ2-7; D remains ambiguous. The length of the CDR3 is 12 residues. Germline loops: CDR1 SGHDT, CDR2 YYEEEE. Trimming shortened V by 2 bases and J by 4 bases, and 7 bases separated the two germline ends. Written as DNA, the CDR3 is TGTGCCAGCAGCTTAAACAGATACGAGCAGTACTTC. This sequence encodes CASSLNRYEQYF.

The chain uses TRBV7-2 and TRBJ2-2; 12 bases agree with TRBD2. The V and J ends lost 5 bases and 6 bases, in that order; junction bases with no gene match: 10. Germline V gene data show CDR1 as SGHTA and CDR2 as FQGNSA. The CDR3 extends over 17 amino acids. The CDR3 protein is CASSLDPTSGRSGELFF. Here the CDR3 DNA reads TGTGCCAGCAGCCTAGATCCGACTAGCGGGAGATCCGGGGAGCTGTTTTTT.

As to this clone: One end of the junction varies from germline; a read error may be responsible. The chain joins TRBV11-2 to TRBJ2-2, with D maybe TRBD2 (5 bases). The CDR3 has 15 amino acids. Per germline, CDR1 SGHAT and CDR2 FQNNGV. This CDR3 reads CASSLGTSQARELFF. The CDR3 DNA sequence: TGTGCCAGCAGCTTAGGGACCAGCCAAGCAAGGGAGTTGTTTTTT.

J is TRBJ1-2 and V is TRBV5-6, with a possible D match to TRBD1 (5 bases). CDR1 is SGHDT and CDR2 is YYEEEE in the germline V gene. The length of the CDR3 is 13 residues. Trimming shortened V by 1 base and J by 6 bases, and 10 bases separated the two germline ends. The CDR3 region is CASSLTQGNGYTF. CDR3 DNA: TGTGCCAGCAGCTTGACCCAGGGTAATGGCTACACCTTC.

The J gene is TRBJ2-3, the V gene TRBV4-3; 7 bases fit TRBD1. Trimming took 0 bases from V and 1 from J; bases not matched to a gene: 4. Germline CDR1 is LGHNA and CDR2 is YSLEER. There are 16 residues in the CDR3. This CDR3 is CASSQEGRGRTDTQYF. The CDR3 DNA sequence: TGCGCCAGCAGCCAAGAAGGAAGGGGGCGCACAGATACGCAGTATTTT.

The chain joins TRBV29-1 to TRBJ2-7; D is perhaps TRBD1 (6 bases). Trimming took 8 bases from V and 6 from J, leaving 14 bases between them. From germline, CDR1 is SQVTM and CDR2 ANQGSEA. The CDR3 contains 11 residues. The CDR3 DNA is TGCAGCTATGCGGAAGGGGGCGAGCAGTACTTC. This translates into CSYAEGGEQYF.

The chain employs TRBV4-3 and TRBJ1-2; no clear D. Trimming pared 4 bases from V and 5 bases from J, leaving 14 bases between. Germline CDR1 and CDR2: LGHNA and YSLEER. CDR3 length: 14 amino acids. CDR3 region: CASSLADGSYGYTF. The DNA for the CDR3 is TGCGCCAGCAGCCTGGCGGATGGCTCATATGGCTACACCTTC.

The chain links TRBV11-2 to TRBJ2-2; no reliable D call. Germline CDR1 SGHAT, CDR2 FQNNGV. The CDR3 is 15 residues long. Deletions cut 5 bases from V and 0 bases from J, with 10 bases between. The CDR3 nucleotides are TGTGCCAGCAGCCTACCCTATCCGAACACCGGGGAGCTGTTTTTT. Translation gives CASSLPYPNTGELFF.

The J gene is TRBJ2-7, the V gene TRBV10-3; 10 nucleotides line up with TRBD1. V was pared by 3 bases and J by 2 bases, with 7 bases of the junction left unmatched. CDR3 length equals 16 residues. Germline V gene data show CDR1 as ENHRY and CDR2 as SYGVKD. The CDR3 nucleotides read TGTGCCATCAGTGACTGGGGGGACAGGGGAACCTACGAGCAGTACTTC. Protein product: CAISDWGDRGTYEQYF.

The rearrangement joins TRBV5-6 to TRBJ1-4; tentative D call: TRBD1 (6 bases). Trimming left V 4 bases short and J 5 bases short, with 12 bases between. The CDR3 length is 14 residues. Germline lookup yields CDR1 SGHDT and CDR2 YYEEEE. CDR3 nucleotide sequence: TGTGCCAGCAGCCCAGGACAGAAGAATGAAAAACTGTTTTTT. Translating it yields CASSPGQKNEKLFF. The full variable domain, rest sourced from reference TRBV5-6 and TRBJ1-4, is DAGVTQSPTHLIKTRGQQVTLRCSPKSGHDTVSWYQQALGQGPQFIFQYYEEEERQRGNFPDRFSGHQFPNYSSELNVNALLLGDSALYLCASSPGQKNEKLFFGSGTQLSVL.

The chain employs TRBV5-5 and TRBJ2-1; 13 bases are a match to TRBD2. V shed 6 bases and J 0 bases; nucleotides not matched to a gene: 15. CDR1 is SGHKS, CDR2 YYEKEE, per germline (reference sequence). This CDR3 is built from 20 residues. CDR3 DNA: TGTGCCAGCAACATACGACTAGCGGGGGGCCTAACTCCCTCCTACAATGAGCAGTTCTTC. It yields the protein CASNIRLAGGLTPSYNEQFF.